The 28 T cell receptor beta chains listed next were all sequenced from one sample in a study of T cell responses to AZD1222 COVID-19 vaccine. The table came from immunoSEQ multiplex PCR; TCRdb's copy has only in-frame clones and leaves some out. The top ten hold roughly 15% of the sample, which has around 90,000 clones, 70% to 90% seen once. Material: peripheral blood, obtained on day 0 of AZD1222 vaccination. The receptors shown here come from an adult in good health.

This chain's CDR3 is CASSVVGDGTDTQYF. The CDR3 DNA is TGTGCCAGCAGCGTAGTGGGGGATGGGACAGATACGCAGTATTTT. The chain combines TRBV9 with TRBJ2-3, with D possibly being TRBD1 or TRBD2 (5 bases each). Germline values: CDR1 SGDLS, CDR2 YYNGEE. CDR3 length: 15 amino acids. With 0 bases removed from V and 3 bases from J, the gap between germline ends came to 11 bases.

CDR3 protein: CASSLEGGNYGYTF. The CDR3 DNA reads TGCGCCAGCAGCTTGGAGGGGGGCAACTATGGCTACACCTTC. V usage is TRBV5-1 and J usage is TRBJ1-2, with D tentatively TRBD1 (6 bases). Per the germline V gene, CDR1 is SGHRS and CDR2 is YFSETQ. The CDR3 sequence is 14 residues long. Trimming stripped 0 bases from V and 2 bases from J, with 8 bases between. The whole variable domain, remainder taken from reference TRBV5-1 and TRBJ1-2, is KAGVTQTPRYLIKTRGQQVTLSCSPISGHRSVSWYQQTPGQGLQFLFEYFSETQRNKGNFPGRFSGRQFSNSRSEMNVSTLELGDSALYLCASSLEGGNYGYTFGSGTRLTVV.

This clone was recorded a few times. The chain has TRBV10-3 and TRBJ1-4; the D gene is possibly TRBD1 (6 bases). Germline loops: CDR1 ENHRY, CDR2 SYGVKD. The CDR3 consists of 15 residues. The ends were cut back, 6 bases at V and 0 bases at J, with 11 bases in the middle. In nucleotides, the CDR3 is TGTGCCATCAGCCAGGGGTTCACAACTAATGAAAAACTGTTTTTT. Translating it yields CAISQGFTTNEKLFF.

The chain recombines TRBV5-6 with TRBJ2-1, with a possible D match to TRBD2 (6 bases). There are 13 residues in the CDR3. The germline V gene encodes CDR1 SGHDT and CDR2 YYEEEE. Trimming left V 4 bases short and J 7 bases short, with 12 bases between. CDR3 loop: CASSLRLVNEQFF. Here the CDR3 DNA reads TGTGCCAGCAGCCTCCGACTAGTTAATGAGCAGTTCTTC.

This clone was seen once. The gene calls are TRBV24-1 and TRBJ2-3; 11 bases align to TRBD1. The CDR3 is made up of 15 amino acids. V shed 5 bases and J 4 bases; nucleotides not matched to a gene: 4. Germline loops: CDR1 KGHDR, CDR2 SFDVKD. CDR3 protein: CATSALGQGADTQYF. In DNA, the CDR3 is TGTGCCACCAGTGCCCTGGGACAGGGGGCAGATACGCAGTATTTT.

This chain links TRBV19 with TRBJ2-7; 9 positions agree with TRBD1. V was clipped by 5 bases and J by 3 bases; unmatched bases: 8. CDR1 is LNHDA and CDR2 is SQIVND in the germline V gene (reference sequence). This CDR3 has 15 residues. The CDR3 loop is CASSFPGQGDYEQYF. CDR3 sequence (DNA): TGTGCCAGTAGTTTTCCGGGACAGGGAGACTACGAGCAGTACTTC.

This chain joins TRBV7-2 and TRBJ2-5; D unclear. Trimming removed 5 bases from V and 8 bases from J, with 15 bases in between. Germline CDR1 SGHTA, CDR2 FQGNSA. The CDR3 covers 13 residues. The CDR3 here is CASSPRGVRTQYF. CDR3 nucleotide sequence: TGTGCCAGCAGCCCCCGTGGGGTCAGAACCCAGTACTTC.

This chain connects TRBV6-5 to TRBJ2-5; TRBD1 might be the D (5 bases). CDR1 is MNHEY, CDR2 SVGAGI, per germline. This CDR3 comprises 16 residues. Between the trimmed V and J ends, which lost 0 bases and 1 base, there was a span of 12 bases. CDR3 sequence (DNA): TGTGCCAGCAGTTACTCGACAGCACAGTCCCAAGAGACCCAGTACTTC. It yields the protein CASSYSTAQSQETQYF.

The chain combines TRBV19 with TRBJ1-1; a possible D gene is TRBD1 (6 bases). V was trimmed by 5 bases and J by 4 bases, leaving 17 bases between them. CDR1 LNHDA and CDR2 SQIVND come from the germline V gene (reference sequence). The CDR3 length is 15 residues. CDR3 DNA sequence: TGTGCCAGTAGTCCTCGGGACAAGTTGGGCACTGAAGCTTTCTTT. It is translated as CASSPRDKLGTEAFF. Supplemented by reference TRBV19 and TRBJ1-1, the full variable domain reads DGGITQSPKYLFRKEGQNVTLSCEQNLNHDAMYWYRQDPGQGLRLIYYSQIVNDFQKGDIAEGYSVSREKKESFPLTVTSAQKNPTAFYLCASSPRDKLGTEAFFGQGTRLTVV.

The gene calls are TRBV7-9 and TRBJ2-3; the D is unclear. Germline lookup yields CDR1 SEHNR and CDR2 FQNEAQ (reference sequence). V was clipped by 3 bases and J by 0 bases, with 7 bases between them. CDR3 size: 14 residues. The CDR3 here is CASSFSASTDTQYF. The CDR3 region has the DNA TGTGCCAGCAGCTTCAGTGCTAGCACAGATACGCAGTATTTT.

The CDR3 protein is CASSHGNTGELFF. The CDR3 nucleotides are TGCGCCAGCAGCCACGGAAACACCGGGGAGCTGTTTTTT. The chain joins TRBV5-1 to TRBJ2-2; D uncertain. Germline V gene lookup returns CDR1 SGHRS and CDR2 YFSETQ. This CDR3 region has 13 residues. Trimming took 4 bases from V and 2 from J, leaving 6 bases between them.

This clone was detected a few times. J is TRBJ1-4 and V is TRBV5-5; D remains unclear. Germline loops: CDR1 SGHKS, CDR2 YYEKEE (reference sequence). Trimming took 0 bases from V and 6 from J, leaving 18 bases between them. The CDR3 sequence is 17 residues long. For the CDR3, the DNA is TGTGCCAGCAGCTTGGGAGCTCTACAAGTATTTGATGAAAAACTGTTTTTT. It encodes CASSLGALQVFDEKLFF.

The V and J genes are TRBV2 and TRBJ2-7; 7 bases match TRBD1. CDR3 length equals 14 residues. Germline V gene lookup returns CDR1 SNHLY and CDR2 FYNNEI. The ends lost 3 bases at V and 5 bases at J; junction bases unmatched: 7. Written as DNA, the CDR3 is TGTGCCAGCAGTGACGTAGGGGGCTTCGACGAGCAGTACTTC. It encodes CASSDVGGFDEQYF.

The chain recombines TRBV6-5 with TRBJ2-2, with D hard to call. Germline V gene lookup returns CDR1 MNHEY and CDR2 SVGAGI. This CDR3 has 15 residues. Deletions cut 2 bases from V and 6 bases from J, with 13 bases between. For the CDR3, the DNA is TGTGCCAGCAGTTACCCGACGTCGGGCTCCGGGGAGCTGTTTTTT. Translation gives CASSYPTSGSGELFF.

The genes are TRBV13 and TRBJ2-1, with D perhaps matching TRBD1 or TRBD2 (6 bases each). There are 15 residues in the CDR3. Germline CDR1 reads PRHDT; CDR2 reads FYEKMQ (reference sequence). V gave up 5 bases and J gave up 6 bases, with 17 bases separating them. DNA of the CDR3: TGTGCCAGCAGCCCAGGCAGGGGACTTGCCAATGAGCAGTTCTTC. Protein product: CASSPGRGLANEQFF. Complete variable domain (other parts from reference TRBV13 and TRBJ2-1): AAGVIQSPRHLIKEKRETATLKCYPIPRHDTVYWYQQGPGQDPQFLISFYEKMQSDKGSIPDRFSAQQFSDYHSELNMSSLELGDSALYFCASSPGRGLANEQFFGPGTRLTVL.

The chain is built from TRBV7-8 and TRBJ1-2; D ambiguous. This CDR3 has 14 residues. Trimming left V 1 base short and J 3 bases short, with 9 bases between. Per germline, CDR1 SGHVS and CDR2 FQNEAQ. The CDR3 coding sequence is TGTGCCAGCAGCTTAGGGCAGGCTTACTATGGCTACACCTTC. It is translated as CASSLGQAYYGYTF.

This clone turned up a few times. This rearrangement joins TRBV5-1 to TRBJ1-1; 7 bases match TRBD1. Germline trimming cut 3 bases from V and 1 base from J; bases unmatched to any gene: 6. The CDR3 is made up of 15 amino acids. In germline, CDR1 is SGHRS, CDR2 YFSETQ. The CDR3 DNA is TGCGCCAGCAGCTCGGGGGACAGCACGAACACTGAAGCTTTCTTT. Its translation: CASSSGDSTNTEAFF.

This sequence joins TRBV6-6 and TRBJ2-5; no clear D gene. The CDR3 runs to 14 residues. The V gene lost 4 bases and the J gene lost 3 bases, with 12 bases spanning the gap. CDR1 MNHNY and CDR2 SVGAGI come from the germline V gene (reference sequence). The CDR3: CASSSFRVEETQYF. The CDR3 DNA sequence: TGTGCCAGCAGTTCGTTTCGAGTGGAAGAGACCCAGTACTTC.

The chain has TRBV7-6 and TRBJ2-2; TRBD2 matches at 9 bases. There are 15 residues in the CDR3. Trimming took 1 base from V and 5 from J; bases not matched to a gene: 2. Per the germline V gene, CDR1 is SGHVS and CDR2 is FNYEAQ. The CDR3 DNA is TGTGCCAGCAGCTTAGTGGCGGGGGGGACCGGGGAGCTGTTTTTT. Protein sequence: CASSLVAGGTGELFF.

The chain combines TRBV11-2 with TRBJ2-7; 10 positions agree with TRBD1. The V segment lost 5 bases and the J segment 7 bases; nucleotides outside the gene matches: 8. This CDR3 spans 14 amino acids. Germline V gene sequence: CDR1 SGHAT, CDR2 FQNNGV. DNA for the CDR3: TGTGCCAGCAGCACCTCGGGACAGGGGAGAGAGCAGTACTTC. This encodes CASSTSGQGREQYF. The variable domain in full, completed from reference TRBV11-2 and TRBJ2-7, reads EAGVAQSPRYKIIEKRQSVAFWCNPISGHATLYWYQQILGQGPKLLIQFQNNGVVDDSQLPKDRFSAERLKGVDSTLKIQPAKLEDSAVYLCASSTSGQGREQYFGPGTRLTVT.

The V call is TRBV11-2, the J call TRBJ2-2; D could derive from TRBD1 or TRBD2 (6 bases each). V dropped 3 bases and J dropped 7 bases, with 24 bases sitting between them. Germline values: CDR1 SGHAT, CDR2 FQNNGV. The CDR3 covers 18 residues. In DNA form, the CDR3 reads TGTGCCAGCAGCTTTAGGTTTCGGGACACTGGAGGGGGCGGGGAGCTGTTTTTT. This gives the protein CASSFRFRDTGGGGELFF.

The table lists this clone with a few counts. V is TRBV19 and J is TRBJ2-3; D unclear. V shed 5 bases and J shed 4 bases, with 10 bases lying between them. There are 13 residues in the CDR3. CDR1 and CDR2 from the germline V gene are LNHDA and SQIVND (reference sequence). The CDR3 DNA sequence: TGTGCCAGTAGTGCGGTTCGGGCAGATACGCAGTATTTT. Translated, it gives CASSAVRADTQYF.

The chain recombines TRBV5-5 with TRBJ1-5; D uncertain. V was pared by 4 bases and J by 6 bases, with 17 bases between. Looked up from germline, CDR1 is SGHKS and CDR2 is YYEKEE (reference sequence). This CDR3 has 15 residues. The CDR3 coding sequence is TGTGCCAGCAGCCTGGACCCCGGCGTCCGTCAGCCCCAGCATTTT. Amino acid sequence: CASSLDPGVRQPQHF.

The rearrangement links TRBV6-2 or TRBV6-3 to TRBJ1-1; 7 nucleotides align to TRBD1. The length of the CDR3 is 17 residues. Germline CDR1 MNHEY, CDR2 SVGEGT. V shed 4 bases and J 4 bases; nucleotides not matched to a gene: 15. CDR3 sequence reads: CASSSRPQGPLLTEAFF. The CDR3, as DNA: TGTGCCAGCAGTTCCCGACCACAGGGGCCTCTCCTCACTGAAGCTTTCTTT.

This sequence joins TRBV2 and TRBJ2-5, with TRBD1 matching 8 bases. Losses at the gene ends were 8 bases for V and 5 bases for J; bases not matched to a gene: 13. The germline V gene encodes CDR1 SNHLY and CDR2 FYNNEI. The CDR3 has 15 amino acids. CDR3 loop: CASPSGTGTMETQYF. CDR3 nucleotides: TGTGCCAGCCCTAGTGGGACAGGAACGATGGAGACCCAGTACTTC.

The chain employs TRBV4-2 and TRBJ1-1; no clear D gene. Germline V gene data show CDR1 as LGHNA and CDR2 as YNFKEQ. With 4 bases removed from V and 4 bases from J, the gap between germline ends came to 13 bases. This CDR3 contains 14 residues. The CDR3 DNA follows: TGTGCCAGCAGCCCCCGCGAGGGTGGCACTGAAGCTTTCTTT. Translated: CASSPREGGTEAFF.

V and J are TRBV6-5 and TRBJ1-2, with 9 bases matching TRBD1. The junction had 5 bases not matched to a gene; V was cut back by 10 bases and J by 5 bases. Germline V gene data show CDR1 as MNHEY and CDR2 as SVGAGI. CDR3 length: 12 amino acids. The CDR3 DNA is TGTGCCACCAAGGGGACAGGGTATGGCTACACCTTC. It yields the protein CATKGTGYGYTF.

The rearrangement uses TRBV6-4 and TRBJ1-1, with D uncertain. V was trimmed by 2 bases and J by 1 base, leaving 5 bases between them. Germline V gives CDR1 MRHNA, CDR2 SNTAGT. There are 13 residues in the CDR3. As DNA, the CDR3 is TGTGCCAGCAGTGACACTGAGAACACTGAAGCTTTCTTT. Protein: CASSDTENTEAFF.